The clone carrying this T cell receptor (beta chain) was picked up a small number of times. These data are taken from a study of blood T cell repertoires in COVID-19. Original data processing: Reference gene primer amplification gave nucleated cell count estimates. Clones were sequenced by immunoSEQ multiplex PCR, and TCRdb holds only the in-frame ones, with some missing. The DNA was the basis for D and trimming; V, J and clone size are from that table. The sample records about 210,000 clones, 86% being singletons. The germline gives CDR1 SNHLY, CDR2 FYNNEI. J gave up 4 bases and V 9 bases, and 4 bases lay outside the gene matches. The CDR3 consists of 13 residues. Living in 25 or so US areas, the participants were between 18 and 89 years of age.

Sequencing input: PBMCs or T cells enriched from blood (not recorded which). The J gene is TRBJ1-2, the V gene TRBV2; 11 bases map to TRBD1. The clonotype was recovered from a man aged 35 to 55 with acute COVID-19. The CDR3 loop is CASRTGGLYGYTF. Written as DNA, the CDR3 is TGTGCCAGTCGGACAGGGGGCCTCTATGGCTACACCTTC.